One sample yielded the 8 T cell receptor beta chains listed below, sequenced in a study of T cell responses to AZD1222 COVID-19 vaccine. Sequencing was performed with immunoSEQ multiplex PCR; in TCRdb, only in-frame clones are kept and a portion is missing. The table lists some 140,000 clones, over 75% of them singletons. The specimen comprised peripheral blood, sampled 28 days after the second dose of the MenACWY control vaccine. Receptors were obtained from an adult who received the MenACWY meningococcal vaccine as a control.

CDR3 nucleotides: TGTGCCAGCAGTTTAGGCAGGGAGAACACTGAAGCTTTCTTT. Its translation: CASSLGRENTEAFF. This chain links TRBV28 with TRBJ1-1, with D perhaps matching TRBD1 (5 bases). Deletions cut 2 bases from V and 1 base from J, with 8 bases between. The length of the CDR3 is 14 residues. Germline CDR1 MDHEN, CDR2 SYDVKM.

V gene TRBV7-2 combines with J gene TRBJ1-1; D is uncertain. V was shortened by 5 bases and J by 3 bases, with 10 bases between the two germline ends. This CDR3 has 13 amino acids. Per germline, CDR1 SGHTA and CDR2 FQGNSA. DNA of the CDR3: TGTGCCAGCAGCGGCCGGCGGGACACTGAAGCTTTCTTT. Its protein product is CASSGRRDTEAFF.

This rearrangement joins TRBV7-2 to TRBJ1-2; 10 bases match TRBD1. Looked up from germline, CDR1 is SGHTA and CDR2 is FQGNSA. Losses at the gene ends were 5 bases for V and 3 bases for J; bases not matched to a gene: 6. The length of the CDR3 is 15 residues. This CDR3 reads CASSHRTGGDYGYTF. The CDR3 bases are TGTGCCAGCAGCCACCGGACAGGGGGTGACTATGGCTACACCTTC.

The CDR3 DNA is TGTGCCAGCAGTCCATCCGCCGCAGGGGGCCTAGAGACCCAGTACTTC. This gives the protein CASSPSAAGGLETQYF. This chain connects TRBV27 to TRBJ2-5; TRBD1 matches at 8 bases. CDR3 length: 16 residues. Trimming took 5 bases from V and 4 from J; bases not matched to a gene: 12. Germline CDR1 MNHEY, CDR2 SMNVEV (reference sequence).

The V gene is TRBV20-1, the J gene TRBJ2-5, with D perhaps matching TRBD1 (6 bases). This CDR3 has 14 residues. With 3 bases removed from V and 2 bases from J, the gap between germline ends came to 13 bases. CDR1 and CDR2 (germline): DFQATT, SNEGSKA (reference sequence). The CDR3 reads CSASWGQGQETQYF. CDR3 DNA: TGCAGTGCTAGTTGGGGACAAGGACAAGAGACCCAGTACTTC.

The J gene is TRBJ1-2, the V gene TRBV5-4, with D tentatively TRBD1 (5 bases). CDR3 length equals 15 residues. V was cut by 2 bases and J by 4 bases, with 15 bases left in between. Germline V gene sequence: CDR1 SGHNT, CDR2 YYREEE (reference sequence). CDR3: CASSFRQGGPYGYTF. CDR3 bases: TGTGCCAGCAGCTTTCGTCAGGGAGGGCCCTATGGCTACACCTTC. The whole variable domain, filled in from reference TRBV5-4 and TRBJ1-2, reads ETGVTQSPTHLIKTRGQQVTLRCSSQSGHNTVSWYQQALGQGPQFIFQYYREEENGRGNFPPRFSGLQFPNYSSELNVNALELDDSALYLCASSFRQGGPYGYTFGSGTRLTVV.

The J gene is TRBJ1-2, the V gene TRBV28, with D possibly being TRBD1 (5 bases). V was cut by 6 bases and J by 6 bases, with 23 bases left in between. This CDR3 has 16 amino acids. The germline V gene encodes CDR1 MDHEN and CDR2 SYDVKM. The DNA of the CDR3 is TGTGCCAGCAGCCGTTATGCCCGAGGCAGGGCGGATGGCTACACCTTC. It encodes CASSRYARGRADGYTF.

This chain joins TRBV9 and TRBJ1-2; D ambiguous. CDR1 is SGDLS, CDR2 YYNGEE, per germline. The ends were cut back, 3 bases at V and 8 bases at J, with 17 bases in the middle. The CDR3 covers 14 residues. The CDR3 here is CASSAGLNVLGYTF. In DNA form, the CDR3 reads TGTGCCAGCAGCGCCGGACTGAATGTTTTGGGCTACACCTTC.